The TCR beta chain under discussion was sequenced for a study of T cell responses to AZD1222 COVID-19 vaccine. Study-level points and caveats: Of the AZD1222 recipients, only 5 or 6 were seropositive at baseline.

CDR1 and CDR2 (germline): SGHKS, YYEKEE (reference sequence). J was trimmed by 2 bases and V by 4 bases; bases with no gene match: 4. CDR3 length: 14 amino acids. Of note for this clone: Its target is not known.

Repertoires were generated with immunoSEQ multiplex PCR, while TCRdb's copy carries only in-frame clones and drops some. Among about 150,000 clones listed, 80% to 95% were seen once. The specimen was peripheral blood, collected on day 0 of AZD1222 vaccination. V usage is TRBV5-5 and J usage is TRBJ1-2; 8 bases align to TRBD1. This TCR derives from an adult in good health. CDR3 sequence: CASSPDRANYGYTF. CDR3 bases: TGTGCCAGCAGCCCGGACAGGGCCAACTATGGCTACACCTTC.